This TCR beta chain was identified in a study of blood T cells in healthy people across ages. In regard to this clonotype: Antigen specificity is unknown.

With a J-beta primer mix and a sample-barcoded 5' primer, a second PCR ran about 7 to 11 cycles. TCRdb ran MiXCR on the 5' RACE reads and lists one entry per CDR3 protein. Seen here are approximately 850,000 distinct CDR3 sequences, 58% observed once, and the top ten hold 22%. Study outcomes and limitations: The recorded TCR beta diversity per million T cells decreased in a roughly linear manner with age.

The J segment lost 4 bases and the V segment lost 6 bases, leaving 3 bases of the junction unmatched. The length of the CDR3 is 14 residues. The V gene's germline CDR1 is SGHTA and CDR2 FQGNSA. Healthy Russian Caucasian donors spanned ages about 6 to 95 years. Sequencing was carried out using blood. This rearrangement joins TRBV7-2 to TRBJ1-3; 10 bases match TRBD1. The source is a man aged 25-40 years in good health. The CDR3 protein is CASSRDRGGNTIYF. Written as DNA, the CDR3 is TGTGCCAGCAGTCGGGACAGGGGAGGAAACACCATATATTTT.